These 8 T cell receptor beta chains share one sample of origin, sequenced in a study of T cell responses to AZD1222 COVID-19 vaccine. Some clones are missing from TCRdb's copy, which holds only in-frame ones; the method was immunoSEQ multiplex PCR. The table lists around 140,000 clones, nearly 95% of them singletons. The sample consisted of peripheral blood, taken 28 days after the second AZD1222 dose. Receptor source: an adult who received the AZD1222 COVID-19 vaccine.

The rearrangement uses TRBV4-2 and TRBJ2-3; no firm D call. The V gene lost 1 base and the J gene lost 2 bases, with 7 bases spanning the gap. The CDR3 totals 14 residues. Germline CDR1 reads LGHNA; CDR2 reads YNFKEQ. CDR3 sequence reads: CASSQVVHTDTQYF. In nucleotides, the CDR3 is TGTGCCAGCAGCCAAGTAGTACACACAGATACGCAGTATTTT.

J is TRBJ1-2 and V is TRBV12-3 or TRBV12-4; D call uncertain. The V end was cut by 1 base, the J end by 5 bases, with 5 bases between. The CDR3 covers 12 residues. In DNA, the CDR3 is TGTGCCAGCAGTTTAGTGGGGTATGGCTACACCTTC. It translates to CASSLVGYGYTF.

The chain links TRBV5-1 to TRBJ2-7, with 9 nucleotides matching TRBD1. V shed 8 bases, J shed 3 bases, and the junction held 6 bases outside the gene matches. This CDR3 region has 13 residues. Looked up from germline, CDR1 is SGHRS and CDR2 is YFSETQ. The CDR3 sequence is CASRQGVSYEQYF. DNA for the CDR3: TGCGCCAGTAGACAGGGGGTGAGCTACGAGCAGTACTTC.

The rearrangement links TRBV7-3 to TRBJ1-6; maybe TRBD1 (6 bases). This CDR3 spans 15 amino acids. V lost 11 bases and J lost 5, with 19 bases in between. Germline V CDR1 and CDR2: SGHTA, FQGTGA. The DNA for the CDR3 is TGTGCCGGTCGAAACGGGGGCAGGGATAATTCACCCCTCCACTTT. Translating gives CAGRNGGRDNSPLHF.

J is TRBJ1-2 and V is TRBV7-3, with 7 positions matching TRBD1. J gave up 4 bases and V 5 bases, and 4 bases lay outside the gene matches. The CDR3 has 13 residues. The V gene's germline CDR1 is SGHTA and CDR2 FQGTGA. This CDR3 is CASSSDRAYGYTF. In DNA form, the CDR3 reads TGTGCCAGCAGCAGTGACAGGGCCTATGGCTACACCTTC.

Written as DNA, the CDR3 is TGCAGTGCTAGAGATCAGTATGAGCAGTTCTTC. This gives the protein CSARDQYEQFF. The V and J genes are TRBV20-1 and TRBJ2-1; D gene ambiguous. The CDR3 spans 11 residues. Germline V gives CDR1 DFQATT, CDR2 SNEGSKA (reference sequence). V was clipped by 0 bases and J by 8 bases, with 5 bases between them.

The chain links TRBV27 to TRBJ1-5; 9 bases match TRBD1. Germline V gene lookup returns CDR1 MNHEY and CDR2 SMNVEV (reference sequence). Trimming cost V 4 bases and J 7 bases; bases outside gene matches: 5. This CDR3 comprises 14 residues. The CDR3 loop reads CASSYTGQGQPQHF. The CDR3 region has the DNA TGTGCCAGCAGTTACACAGGACAGGGGCAGCCCCAGCATTTT.

This chain joins TRBV6-2 or TRBV6-3 and TRBJ1-1; D uncertain. Germline V gene lookup returns CDR1 MNHEY and CDR2 SVGEGT. V was shortened by 2 bases and J by 3 bases, with 10 bases between the two germline ends. The CDR3 contains 14 residues. The CDR3 sequence: CASSYEARDTEAFF. In nucleotides, the CDR3 is TGTGCCAGCAGTTACGAAGCCAGAGACACTGAAGCTTTCTTT.